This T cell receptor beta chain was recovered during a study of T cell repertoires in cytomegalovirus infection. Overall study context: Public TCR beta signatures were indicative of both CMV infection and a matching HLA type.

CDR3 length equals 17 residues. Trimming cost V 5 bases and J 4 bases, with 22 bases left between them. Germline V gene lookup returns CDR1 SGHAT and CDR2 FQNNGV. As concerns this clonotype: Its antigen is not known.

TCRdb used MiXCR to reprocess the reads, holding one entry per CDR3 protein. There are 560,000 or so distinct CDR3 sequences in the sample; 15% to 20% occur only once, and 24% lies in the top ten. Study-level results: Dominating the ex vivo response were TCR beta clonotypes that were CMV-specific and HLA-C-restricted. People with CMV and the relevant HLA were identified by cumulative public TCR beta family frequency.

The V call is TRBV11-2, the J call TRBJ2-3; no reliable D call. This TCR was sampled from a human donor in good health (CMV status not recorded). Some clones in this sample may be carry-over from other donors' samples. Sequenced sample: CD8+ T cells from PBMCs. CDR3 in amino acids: CASSPDPYGTRADTQYF. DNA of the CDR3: TGTGCCAGCAGCCCCGATCCATACGGTACCCGGGCAGATACGCAGTATTTT.